A selection of T cell receptor beta chains follows, all from one sample in a study of PD-1 blockade in mismatch repair-deficient tumors. Profiling relied on immunoSEQ multiplex PCR, and the TCRdb table lists in-frame clones only, not all of them. The sample includes several thousand clones, around nine tenths of them seen just once. What these receptors recognize is not known. The material was cells cultured in vitro, obtained from a patient treated with pembrolizumab. Receptors were obtained from an adult with mismatch repair-deficient cancer. The CDR3 runs from the conserved cysteine through the conserved F or W. A D gene is named only where the DNA matches it firmly. Expanded clones are given a class, and other clones once, few, many or no size at all.

size	D	V	J	CDR3	DNA
once	.	TRBV15	TRBJ2-1	CATRGGRGSSYNEQFF	TGTGCCACCAGAGGGGGGCGGGGGAGCTCCTACAATGAGCAGTTCTTC
few	TRBD2	TRBV2	TRBJ2-7	CASSGLAETNYEQYF	TGTGCCAGCAGTGGACTAGCGGAGACCAACTACGAGCAGTACTTC
.	.	TRBV2	TRBJ1-4	CASSERGEKLFF	TGTGCCAGCAGTGAAAGGGGTGAAAAACTGTTTTTT
.	.	TRBV27	TRBJ2-7	CASSLYEGDEQYF	TGTGCCAGCAGTTTATACGAGGGGGACGAGCAGTACTTC
once	.	TRBV5-8	TRBJ2-3	CASSLGVAKTQYF	TGTGCCAGCAGCTTGGGGGTAGCCAAGACGCAGTATTTT
.	.	TRBV30	TRBJ1-5	CAWSVPLPARNLGQPQHF	TGTGCCTGGAGTGTACCTTTGCCTGCACGCAACTTAGGTCAGCCCCAGCATTTT
.	.	TRBV9	TRBJ2-6	CASSVATHPGANVLTF	TGTGCCAGCAGCGTAGCTACCCACCCTGGGGCCAACGTCCTGACTTTC
.	.	TRBV15	TRBJ2-7	CATSRAGDVYEQYF	TGTGCCACCAGCAGAGCGGGGGACGTTTACGAGCAGTACTTC
.	.	TRBV9	TRBJ2-1	CASSLYNEQFF	TGTGCCAGCAGCCTGTACAATGAGCAGTTCTTC
few	.	TRBV4-1	TRBJ2-5	CASSQEGRGTETQYF	TGCGCCAGCAGCCAAGAGGGGCGGGGCACCGAGACCCAGTACTTC
.	.	TRBV9	TRBJ2-3	CASSAEGGREDTQYF	TGTGCCAGCAGCGCAGAGGGGGGCAGAGAAGATACGCAGTATTTT
.	.	TRBV30	TRBJ2-7	CAWSVWGAAESYEQYF	TGTGCCTGGAGTGTCTGGGGGGCAGCGGAGTCCTACGAGCAGTACTTC
.	.	TRBV2	TRBJ1-5	CASSDQGSNQPQHF	TGTGCCAGCAGTGACCAGGGTAGTAATCAGCCCCAGCATTTT
.	TRBD2	TRBV7-3	TRBJ2-3	CASSLTSGGDTQYF	TGTGCCAGCAGCTTAACTAGCGGGGGAGATACGCAGTATTTT
.	TRBD2	TRBV11-2	TRBJ2-7	CASSLASSGYEQYF	TGTGCCAGCAGCTTAGCTTCTAGCGGCTACGAGCAGTACTTC
.	.	TRBV28	TRBJ1-2	CAFKGGNGYTF	TGTGCCTTCAAGGGAGGGAATGGCTACACCTTC
once	.	TRBV5-4	TRBJ2-2	CASSLGWGNTGELFF	TGTGCCAGCAGCTTGGGTTGGGGGAACACCGGGGAGCTGTTTTTT
once	TRBD2	TRBV28	TRBJ2-7	CASSPPAGGSYEQYF	TGTGCCAGCAGCCCTCCAGCGGGAGGGTCCTACGAGCAGTACTTC
.	.	TRBV25-1	TRBJ1-5	CASSEGGRDNQPQHF	TGTGCCAGCAGTGAAGGGGGCAGGGACAATCAGCCCCAGCATTTT
.	TRBD2	TRBV28	TRBJ2-1	CASSFEFQREGLEVSREQFF	TGTGCCAGCAGTTTCGAGTTCCAGCGGGAGGGCCTAGAGGTGTCTCGTGAGCAGTTCTTC
.	.	TRBV18	TRBJ2-2	CASSLYGGELFF	TGTGCCAGCTCACTGTATGGCGGGGAGCTGTTTTTT
.	.	TRBV10-2	TRBJ1-1	CASSDSLGNTEAFF	TGCGCCAGCAGTGATTCGCTCGGGAACACTGAAGCTTTCTTT
.	.	TRBV5-1	TRBJ2-1	CASSLGTTPMVEQFF	TGCGCCAGCAGCTTGGGAACCACTCCTATGGTTGAGCAGTTCTTC
.	TRBD1	TRBV28	TRBJ2-7	CASSLGQGASYEQYF	TGTGCCAGCAGTTTGGGACAGGGGGCGTCCTACGAGCAGTACTTC
.	.	TRBV5-4	TRBJ1-2	CASSLAQNNVYTF	TGTGCCAGCAGCTTGGCACAGAATAATGTCTACACCTTC
.	.	TRBV27	TRBJ1-5	CASRGGNSNQPQHF	TGTGCCAGTAGGGGGGGGAATAGCAATCAGCCCCAGCATTTT
.	TRBD1	TRBV28	TRBJ1-2	CASSSPPQGQAHGYTF	TGTGCCAGCAGTTCCCCTCCCCAAGGACAGGCCCATGGCTACACCTTC
once	TRBD1	TRBV11-2	TRBJ2-3	CASSSRDRGFTDTQYF	TGTGCCAGCAGCTCCCGGGACAGGGGGTTCACAGATACGCAGTATTTT
.	.	TRBV19	TRBJ2-2	CASSSMGGTGELFF	TGTGCCAGTAGTAGTATGGGGGGCACCGGGGAGCTGTTTTTT
.	.	TRBV4-1	TRBJ2-7	CASSARGRDSYEQYF	TGCGCCAGCAGCGCCCGGGGCAGGGACTCCTACGAGCAGTACTTC
.	TRBD2	TRBV7-2	TRBJ2-2	CASSDPGLAGVTGELFF	TGTGCCAGCAGCGACCCGGGACTAGCGGGAGTGACCGGGGAGCTGTTTTTT
.	TRBD2	TRBV9	TRBJ2-7	CASSVGLAGASYEQYF	TGTGCCAGCAGCGTAGGTCTAGCGGGTGCCTCCTACGAGCAGTACTTC
.	.	TRBV7-8	TRBJ2-6	CASSVQGTGANVLTF	TGTGCCAGCAGCGTCCAGGGTACCGGGGCCAACGTCCTGACTTTC
.	.	TRBV5-1	TRBJ2-7	CASSLDFYEQYF	TGCGCCAGCAGCCTTGACTTCTACGAGCAGTACTTC
.	TRBD2	TRBV6-1	TRBJ2-1	CASSERLAGGPNEQFF	TGTGCCAGCAGTGAAAGGCTAGCGGGAGGGCCGAATGAGCAGTTCTTC
.	TRBD2	TRBV5-4	TRBJ2-2	CASSLATVAGGYGELFF	TGTGCCAGCAGCTTGGCGACGGTAGCGGGAGGATACGGGGAGCTGTTTTTT
.	.	TRBV30	TRBJ1-1	CAWSVWGYTEAFF	TGTGCCTGGAGCGTATGGGGGTACACTGAAGCTTTCTTT
.	TRBD2	TRBV19	TRBJ2-1	CASSRTSGSYNEQFF	TGTGCCAGTAGTAGGACTAGCGGCTCCTACAATGAGCAGTTCTTC
.	TRBD1	TRBV25-1	TRBJ1-4	CASRGQVNEKLFF	TGTGCCAGCAGAGGACAGGTTAATGAAAAACTGTTTTTT
.	.	TRBV5-1	TRBJ1-2	CASSLDTGARGYTF	TGCGCCAGCAGCTTGGACACGGGGGCGAGGGGCTACACCTTC
.	TRBD1	TRBV19	TRBJ1-4	CASRPRGTGEEKLFF	TGTGCCAGTAGGCCTAGGGGGACAGGGGAAGAAAAACTGTTTTTT
.	.	TRBV10-3	TRBJ1-6	CAISESGRAGVDSPLHF	TGTGCCATCAGTGAGTCGGGTCGAGCAGGGGTAGATTCACCCCTCCACTTT
.	.	TRBV7-6	TRBJ1-1	CASSPQTFNGFYTEAFF	TGTGCCAGCAGCCCGCAGACCTTCAATGGATTCTACACTGAAGCTTTCTTT
.	TRBD1	TRBV27	TRBJ2-1	CASSPPSTGIEQFF	TGTGCCAGCAGTCCCCCCTCGACAGGGATTGAGCAGTTCTTC
.	.	TRBV7-6	TRBJ1-5	CASSLAGRGDQPQHF	TGTGCCAGCAGCTTAGCGGGGAGGGGGGATCAGCCCCAGCATTTT
once	.	TRBV10-3	TRBJ2-1	CAISERGSSYNEQFF	TGTGCCATCAGTGAAAGAGGCAGCTCCTACAATGAGCAGTTCTTC
once	TRBD1	TRBV30	TRBJ2-1	CAWTPGGQGSEQFF	TGTGCCTGGACTCCAGGGGGACAGGGGAGTGAGCAGTTCTTC